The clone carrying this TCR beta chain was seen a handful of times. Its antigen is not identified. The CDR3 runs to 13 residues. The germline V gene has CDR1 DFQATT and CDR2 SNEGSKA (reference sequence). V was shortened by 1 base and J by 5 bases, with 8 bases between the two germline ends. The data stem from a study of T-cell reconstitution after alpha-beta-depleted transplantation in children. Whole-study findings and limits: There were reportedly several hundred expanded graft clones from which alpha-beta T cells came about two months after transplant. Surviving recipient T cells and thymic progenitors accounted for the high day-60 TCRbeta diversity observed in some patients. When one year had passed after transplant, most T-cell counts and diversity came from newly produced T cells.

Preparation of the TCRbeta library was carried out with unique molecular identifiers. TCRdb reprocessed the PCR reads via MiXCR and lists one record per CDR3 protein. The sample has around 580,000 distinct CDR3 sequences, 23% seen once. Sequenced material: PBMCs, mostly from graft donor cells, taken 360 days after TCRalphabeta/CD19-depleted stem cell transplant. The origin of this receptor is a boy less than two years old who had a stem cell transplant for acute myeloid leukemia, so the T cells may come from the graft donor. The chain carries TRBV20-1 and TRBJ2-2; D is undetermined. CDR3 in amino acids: CSARAKVTGELFF. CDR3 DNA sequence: TGCAGTGCTAGAGCAAAAGTGACCGGGGAGCTGTTTTTT.